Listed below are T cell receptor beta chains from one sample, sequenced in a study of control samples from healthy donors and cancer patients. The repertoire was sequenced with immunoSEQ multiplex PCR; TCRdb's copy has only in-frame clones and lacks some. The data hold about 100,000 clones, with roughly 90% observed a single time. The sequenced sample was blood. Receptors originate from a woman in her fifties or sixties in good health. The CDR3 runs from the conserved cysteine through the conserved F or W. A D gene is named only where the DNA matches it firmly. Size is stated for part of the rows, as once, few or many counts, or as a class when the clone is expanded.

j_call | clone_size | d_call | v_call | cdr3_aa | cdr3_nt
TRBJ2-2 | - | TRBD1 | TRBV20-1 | CSASRQGANTGELFF | TGCAGTGCTAGTAGACAGGGGGCGAACACCGGGGAGCTGTTTTTT
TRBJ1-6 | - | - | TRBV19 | CASRIMSSPLHF | TGTGCCAGTAGGATCATGAGTTCACCCCTCCACTTT
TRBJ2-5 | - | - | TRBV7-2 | CASSLDGGRKTQYF | TGTGCCAGCAGCTTGGACGGGGGGCGGAAGACCCAGTACTTC
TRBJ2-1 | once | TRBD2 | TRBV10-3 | CAISEVAGSYNEQFF | TGTGCCATCAGTGAGGTAGCGGGCTCTTACAATGAGCAGTTCTTC
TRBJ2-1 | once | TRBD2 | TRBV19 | CASSILAGEGNEQFF | TGTGCCAGTAGTATCTTGGCGGGAGAGGGCAATGAGCAGTTCTTC
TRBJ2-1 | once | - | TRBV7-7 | CASSLTTANSYNEQFF | TGTGCCAGCAGCTTAACGACAGCGAACTCCTACAATGAGCAGTTCTTC
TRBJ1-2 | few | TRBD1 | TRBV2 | CASRGQGADGYTF | TGTGCCAGCAGAGGGCAGGGGGCAGACGGCTACACCTTC
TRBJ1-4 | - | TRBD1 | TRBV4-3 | CASSQDRSGGMKKLFF | TGCGCCAGCAGCCAAGATCGTTCAGGGGGGATGAAAAAACTGTTTTTT
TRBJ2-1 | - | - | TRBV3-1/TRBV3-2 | CASSHLSPSTYNEQFF | TGTGCCAGCAGCCACCTTAGCCCATCCACCTACAATGAGCAGTTCTTC
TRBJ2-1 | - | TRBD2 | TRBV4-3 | CASSQVSGSSYNEQFF | TGCGCCAGCAGCCAAGTAAGCGGGAGCTCCTACAATGAGCAGTTCTTC
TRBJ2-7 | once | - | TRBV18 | CASSTGSHEQYF | TGTGCCAGCTCTACAGGGAGCCACGAGCAGTACTTC
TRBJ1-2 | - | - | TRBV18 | CASSPTTERFYGYTF | TGTGCCAGCTCACCAACGACGGAGAGGTTCTATGGCTACACCTTC
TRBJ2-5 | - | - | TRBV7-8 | CASSLDGPAEETQYF | TGTGCCAGCAGCTTAGACGGACCAGCCGAAGAGACCCAGTACTTC
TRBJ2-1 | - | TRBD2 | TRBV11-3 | CASSLGGGRANEQFF | TGTGCCAGCAGCTTAGGCGGGGGGAGGGCCAATGAGCAGTTCTTC
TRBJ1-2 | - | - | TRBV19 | CASTLTRVYGYTF | TGTGCCAGTACTCTTACGAGGGTCTATGGCTACACCTTC
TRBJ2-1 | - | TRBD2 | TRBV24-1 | CATSSGRVNEQFF | TGTGCCACCAGTAGCGGGAGGGTCAATGAGCAGTTCTTC
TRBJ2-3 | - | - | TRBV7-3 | CASSLQSDTQYF | TGTGCCAGCAGCTTGCAGTCAGATACGCAGTATTTT
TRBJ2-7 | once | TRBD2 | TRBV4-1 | CASSSQPGLVSEQYF | TGCGCCAGTTCCTCTCAACCGGGACTAGTCTCCGAGCAGTACTTC
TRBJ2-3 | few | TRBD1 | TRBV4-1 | CASSGGQGTDTQYF | TGCGCCAGCAGCGGGGGACAGGGGACAGATACGCAGTATTTT
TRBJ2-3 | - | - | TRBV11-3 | CASSLVGSSGDTQYF | TGTGCCAGCAGCTTAGTAGGTAGTTCAGGGGATACGCAGTATTTT
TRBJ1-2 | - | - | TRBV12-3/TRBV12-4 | CASSFQQMIGYTF | TGTGCCAGCAGTTTCCAACAGATGATTGGCTACACCTTC
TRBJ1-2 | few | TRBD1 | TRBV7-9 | CASSPRTGINYGYTF | TGTGCCAGCAGCCCTCGGACAGGGATTAACTATGGCTACACCTTC
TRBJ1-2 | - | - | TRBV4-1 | CASSHLGRGQDGYTF | TGCGCCAGCAGCCACCTTGGACGGGGGCAGGATGGCTACACCTTC
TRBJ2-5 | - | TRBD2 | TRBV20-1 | CSASKLAGASGAQYF | TGCAGTGCTAGTAAACTAGCGGGGGCCTCCGGGGCCCAGTACTTC
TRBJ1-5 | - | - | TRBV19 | CASSVFGASNQPQHF | TGTGCCAGTAGTGTGTTTGGGGCTAGCAATCAGCCCCAGCATTTT
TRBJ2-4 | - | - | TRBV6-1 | CASSEAGYSSPAKNIQYF | TGTGCCAGCAGTGAAGCAGGTTATAGCTCTCCAGCCAAAAACATTCAGTACTTC
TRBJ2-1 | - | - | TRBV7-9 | CASSAQDYYNEQFF | TGTGCCAGCAGCGCACAAGACTATTACAATGAGCAGTTCTTC
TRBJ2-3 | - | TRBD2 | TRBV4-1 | CASSQVAGVILSTDTQYF | TGCGCCAGCAGCCAAGTGGCGGGGGTTATCTTAAGCACAGATACGCAGTATTTT
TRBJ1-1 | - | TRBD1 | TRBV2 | CASRDRGVLFGTEAFF | TGTGCCAGCAGGGACAGGGGTGTTTTATTTGGCACTGAAGCTTTCTTT
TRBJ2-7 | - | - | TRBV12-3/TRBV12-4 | CASSLWTSYEQYF | TGTGCCAGCAGTTTATGGACTTCCTACGAGCAGTACTTC
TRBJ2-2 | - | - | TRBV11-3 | CASSLDSQIRSSTGELFF | TGTGCCAGCAGCTTAGATTCCCAAATCCGGAGTTCGACCGGGGAGCTGTTTTTT
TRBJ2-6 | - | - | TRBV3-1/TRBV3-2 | CASRSPEGANVLTF | TGTGCCAGCAGGTCCCCCGAGGGGGCCAACGTCCTGACTTTC
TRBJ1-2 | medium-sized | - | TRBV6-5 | CASSLDSNYGYTF | TGTGCCAGCAGTTTGGACAGTAACTATGGCTACACCTTC
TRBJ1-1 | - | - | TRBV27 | CASTLGQNTEAFF | TGTGCCAGCACTTTGGGGCAGAACACTGAAGCTTTCTTT
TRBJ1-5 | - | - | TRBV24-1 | CATSDPDNSQPQHF | TGTGCCACCAGTGACCCCGACAACAGTCAGCCCCAGCATTTT
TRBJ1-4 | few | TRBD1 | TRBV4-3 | CASSPGLDRGVVGTNEKLFF | TGCGCCAGCAGCCCTGGGTTGGACAGGGGTGTAGTGGGGACTAATGAAAAACTGTTTTTT
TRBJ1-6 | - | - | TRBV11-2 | CASSLLPGKNSPLHF | TGTGCCAGCAGCTTACTTCCAGGGAAAAATTCACCCCTCCACTTT
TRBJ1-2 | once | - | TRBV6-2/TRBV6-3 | CASIPRGGGTYGYTF | TGTGCCAGCATCCCCCGAGGGGGGGGAACCTATGGCTACACCTTC
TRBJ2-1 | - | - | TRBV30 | CAWRRAGSYNEQFF | TGTGCCTGGAGGAGGGCGGGGTCCTACAATGAGCAGTTCTTC
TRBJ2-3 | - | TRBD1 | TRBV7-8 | CASSPGTGTPKDTQYF | TGTGCCAGCAGCCCCGGGACAGGGACCCCCAAGGATACGCAGTATTTT
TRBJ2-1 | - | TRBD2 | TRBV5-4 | CASSGTSGAFYNEQFF | TGTGCCAGCAGCGGGACTAGCGGGGCCTTCTACAATGAGCAGTTCTTC
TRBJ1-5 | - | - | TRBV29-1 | CSVMDSNQPQHF | TGCAGCGTTATGGATAGCAATCAGCCCCAGCATTTT
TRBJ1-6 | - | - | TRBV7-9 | CASRKGGDSPLHF | TGTGCCAGCAGAAAGGGTGGGGATTCACCCCTCCACTTT
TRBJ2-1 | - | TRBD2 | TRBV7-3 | CASQLAGDYNEQFF | TGTGCCAGTCAACTAGCGGGAGACTACAATGAGCAGTTCTTC
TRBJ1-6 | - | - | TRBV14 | CASSQDWPPPGYNSPLHF | TGTGCCAGCAGCCAAGATTGGCCCCCCCCGGGGTATAATTCACCCCTCCACTTT
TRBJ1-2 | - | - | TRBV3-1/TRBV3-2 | CASSPGGQVRWGYTF | TGTGCCAGCAGCCCGGGGGGTCAAGTCCGCTGGGGCTACACCTTC
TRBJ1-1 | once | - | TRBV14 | CASSQGVVPNTEAFF | TGTGCCAGCAGCCAAGGAGTCGTTCCGAACACTGAAGCTTTCTTT